This T cell receptor beta chain was obtained from a study of blood T cell repertoires in COVID-19. Background on the study: Samples came from the United States, Italy and Spain, spanning acute and convalescent COVID-19. PBMCs, B-cell-depleted T cells, or T cells were the source of the cDNA or gDNA that made up the material.

This CDR3 is built from 14 residues. The V end was cut by 5 bases, the J end by 1 base, with 11 bases between. The germline V gene encodes CDR1 MNHEY and CDR2 SMNVEV (reference sequence). Original analysis: Researchers report that nucleated cell counts were estimated from reference gene primer amplification. TCRdb's copy holds only in-frame clones and misses some; the assay was immunoSEQ multiplex PCR. V and J calls and clone size are as listed in that table; D and trimming were resolved from the DNA. Of fewer than 70,000 clones detected, 75% to 95% appear once; the ten largest clones hold around 8.4%.

V is TRBV27 and J is TRBJ1-1; D perhaps matches TRBD1 (6 bases). This receptor was obtained from an elderly woman with active COVID-19. The sequencing sample was made of peripheral blood. The CDR3 DNA reads as TGTGCCAGCAGTAGGAGGACAGCGAACACTGAAGCTTTCTTT. It encodes CASSRRTANTEAFF.